This T cell receptor (beta chain) was sequenced for a study of breast tumors, draining lymph nodes, adjacent tissues. TCRdb called the multiplex PCR reads again in MiXCR, with one record for every CDR3 protein. The sample lists 180,000 or so distinct CDR3 sequences, approximately 33% seen once, with about 4.5% in the top ten. Samples came from axillary lymph nodes draining the breast cancer. Germline values: CDR1 SGHRS, CDR2 YFSETQ. V lost 2 bases and J lost 0; bases outside the gene matches: 3. The CDR3 is 15 amino acids. This clonotype was counted ten times or more. No antigen is known for it. Whole-study findings and limits: Compared with basal-like, luminal-like tumors shared significantly more repertoire with nontumor tissue. Tumor repertoires ranked between lymph nodes and nontumor tissue in diversity, with V and J gene preferences.

Sequencing was carried out using axillary lymph node tissue. The receptor comes from a female donor with breast cancer. Some clones in this sample may be carry-over from other donors' samples. The chain has TRBV5-1 and TRBJ1-2; 8 bases map to TRBD1. CDR3 amino acids: CASSLSGQANYGYTF. The CDR3, as DNA: TGCGCCAGCAGCTTATCGGGACAGGCTAACTATGGCTACACCTTC.